These 16 T cell receptor beta chains originate from one sample sequenced in a study of T cells in women clearing cervical HPV infection. The method was immunoSEQ multiplex PCR; TCRdb's version includes in-frame clones alone and lacks a portion of them. The table counts 20,000 to 25,000 clones; over 9% lies in the top ten. The sequencing sample was made of blood buffy coat. The source is a woman aged 18 to 69 with a cervical HPV16 infection that either progressed to CIN3+ or cleared (not recorded which).

Concerning this clone itself: The read ends 3 residues shy of where the CDR3 ends; the end is completed using the germline J gene. The chain couples TRBV18 to TRBJ2-4; 7 positions match TRBD2. This CDR3 has 13 amino acids. Germline CDR1 KGHSH, CDR2 LQKENI. The sequenced part of the CDR3 DNA is TGTGCCAGCTCACAGGGACGGGACTATGGT. The encoded protein is CASSQGRDYG. The full CDR3 protein is CASSQGRDYGQYF. Full variable domain (remainder filled in from reference TRBV18 and TRBJ2-4): NAGVMQNPRHLVRRRGQEARLRCSPMKGHSHVYWYRQLPEEGLKFMVYLQKENIIDESGMPKERFSAEFPKEGPSILRIQQVVRGDSAAYFCASSQGRDYGQYFGAGTRLSVL.

With regard to this clone: The read falls 3 residues short of the CDR3 end, and the missing part is taken from the germline J gene. This chain joins TRBV5-1 and TRBJ2-1, with TRBD1 matching 7 bases. This CDR3 comprises 15 residues. V gave up 3 bases and J gave up 5 bases; unmatched junction bases: 8. Germline V gives CDR1 SGHRS, CDR2 YFSETQ. CDR3 amino acids: CASSSGTVVNNEQFF. The DNA read from the CDR3 is TGCGCCAGCAGCTCCGGGACAGTGGTAAACAATGAG.

In the case of this clone: The missing CDR3 end, 3 residues past where the read stops, is filled in from the germline J gene. The J gene is TRBJ2-4, the V gene TRBV5-1, with 13 positions matching TRBD2. The CDR3 contains 17 residues. V lost 4 bases, J lost 0 bases, and 4 bases stayed unmatched. Germline-derived CDR1 and CDR2 are SGHRS and YFSETQ. The CDR3 DNA, read in part, is TGCGCCAGCAGCCGGACTAGCGGGGGCTTAGCCAAAAACATT. Translated, it gives CASSRTSGGLAKNI. The full-length CDR3 reads as CASSRTSGGLAKNIQYF.

With respect to this clone: From the germline J gene comes the end of the CDR3, since the read stops 3 residues before it. V and J are TRBV28 and TRBJ2-2; 12 bases match TRBD1. CDR1 MDHEN and CDR2 SYDVKM come from the germline V gene. This CDR3 is built from 19 residues. V lost 4 bases and J lost 5; bases outside the gene matches: 14. Incomplete CDR3 DNA: TGTGCCAGCAGTTCATTCGAAACCCGGGACAGGGGGCTTACCGGGGAG. It encodes CASSSFETRDRGLTGE. The complete CDR3 reads CASSSFETRDRGLTGELFF.

Points on this clone: From the germline J gene comes the end of the CDR3, since the read stops 3 residues before it. The rearrangement links TRBV10-1 to TRBJ2-7; TRBD2 matches at 8 bases. The CDR3 is 14 residues long. The trim removed 8 bases at V and 3 bases at J, leaving 9 bases unmatched. The germline CDR1 and CDR2 sequences are WNHNN and SYGVQD (reference sequence). This CDR3 is CASGGLAGNYEQYF. The covered CDR3 bases are TGCGCCAGCGGGGGGCTAGCGGGTAACTACGAG.

Worth noting for this clone: Read sequence stops 3 residues before the CDR3 end, and the germline J gene provides the missing end. V and J are TRBV20-1 and TRBJ1-2; a possible D gene is TRBD1 (6 bases). V lost 1 base and J 7 bases, leaving 28 bases between the germline ends. Germline assignment: CDR1 DFQATT and CDR2 SNEGSKA (reference sequence). This CDR3 contains 18 residues. The covered CDR3 bases are TGCAGTGCTAGAGCGGAATGGGAACGGGGACATAGAGGGGGTGGC. Translated, it gives CSARAEWERGHRGGG. The entire CDR3 is CSARAEWERGHRGGGYTF.

On this clone: The observed sequence ends 3 residues before the CDR3 terminus, with the missing tail filled in from the germline J gene. This rearrangement joins TRBV30 to TRBJ2-1; D is perhaps TRBD2 (7 bases). The CDR3 length is 16 residues. Germline-derived CDR1 and CDR2 are GTSNPN and SVGIG (reference sequence). V was cut by 0 bases and J by 4 bases, with 16 bases left in between. The part of the CDR3 DNA that was read is TGTGCCTGGAGTGTACGGGGGGCTAGGGGGTACAATGAG. Its protein product is CAWSVRGARGYNE. The CDR3 as a whole reads CAWSVRGARGYNEQFF.

A word on this clone: Sequence at one end of the junction differs from germline and may be a read error. The read terminates 3 residues ahead of where the CDR3 ends, so the germline J gene completes it. The chain is built from TRBV5-5 and TRBJ2-7; a weak D match, TRBD1 (5 bases). CDR1 is SGHKS and CDR2 is YYEKEE in the germline V gene (reference sequence). The CDR3 length is 14 residues. Partial CDR3 DNA: TGTGCCAGCAGCTTTGACAGCGCATCCTCCGAG. It specifies CASSFDSASSE. From start to end, the CDR3 is CASSFDSASSEQYF.

Worth noting for this clone: Read sequence stops 3 residues before the CDR3 end, and the germline J gene provides the missing end. The chain recombines TRBV20-1 with TRBJ2-1; TRBD2 matches 10 bases. The ends lost 6 bases at V and 6 bases at J; junction bases unmatched: 11. This CDR3 is built from 15 residues. Germline values: CDR1 DFQATT, CDR2 SNEGSKA (reference sequence). The CDR3: CSAIFRLAGSNEQFF. The CDR3 DNA, read in part, is TGCAGTGCCATTTTTAGACTAGCGGGCTCCAATGAG.

CDR3 DNA (partial): TGTGCCAGTAGTATTAGTAGCCGTGGAGGATATGGC. Protein sequence: CASSISSRGGYG. The entire CDR3 protein reads CASSISSRGGYGYTF. The V gene is TRBV19, the J gene TRBJ1-2; D is unresolved. The missing CDR3 end, 3 residues past where the read stops, is filled in from the germline J gene. This CDR3 is 15 amino acids long. Germline assignment: CDR1 LNHDA and CDR2 SQIVND (reference sequence). The germline V and J ends were trimmed by 3 bases and 5 bases, with 16 bases remaining between them.

Concerning this clone itself: The read gets to within 3 residues of the CDR3 end, and the germline J gene fills in the rest. This rearrangement joins TRBV7-2 to TRBJ2-3; 7 positions agree with TRBD1. The CDR3 is made up of 15 amino acids. Germline lookup yields CDR1 SGHTA and CDR2 FQGNSA. Partial CDR3 DNA: TGTGCCAGCAGCTTATTAGTAGGGGGCGGTCAGCCG. It translates to CASSLLVGGGQP. The whole CDR3 is CASSLLVGGGQPQYF.

The CDR3 here is CASSQQVNTEAFF. CDR3 DNA (partial): TGTGCCAGCAGCCAACAGGTAAACACTGAA. The chain couples TRBV7-2 to TRBJ1-1, with D tentatively TRBD1 (5 bases). The read ends 3 residues before the CDR3 terminus; that terminus is restored from the germline J gene. This CDR3 contains 13 residues. V lost 5 bases to trimming and J lost 2 bases, with 9 bases between them. Germline V lookup: CDR1 SGHTA, CDR2 FQGNSA.

With respect to this clone: The missing CDR3 end, 3 residues past where the read stops, is filled in from the germline J gene. The gene calls are TRBV19 and TRBJ2-5; 7 bases agree with TRBD2. J lost 6 bases, V lost 6 bases, and 4 bases had no gene match. The CDR3 extends over 12 amino acids. CDR1 is LNHDA and CDR2 is SQIVND in the germline V gene (reference sequence). CDR3 protein: CASSRGVQTQYF. The part of the CDR3 DNA that was read is TGTGCCAGTAGCCGGGGGGTACAGACC.

A note on this clone: The sequence runs out 3 residues before the end of the CDR3; the remainder is reconstructed from the germline J gene. V usage is TRBV7-9 and J usage is TRBJ2-3; D is possibly TRBD1 (6 bases). The CDR3 has 15 amino acids. Germline V gives CDR1 SEHNR, CDR2 FQNEAQ (reference sequence). This chain's CDR3 is CASSRNADSKETQYF. The sequenced CDR3 bases are TGTGCCAGCAGCCGAAACGCGGACAGCAAAGAGACG.

On this clone itself: With the read ending 3 residues before the CDR3 end, the germline J gene is used to fill in that end. The chain has TRBV5-1 and TRBJ1-2; TRBD1 might be the D (5 bases). V lost 4 bases, J lost 0 bases, and 10 bases lay in between. This CDR3 is 14 amino acids long. The germline CDR1 and CDR2 sequences are SGHRS and YFSETQ. CDR3 bases read: TGCGCCAGCAGCCTCACAGGTTCTAACTATGGC. Translating gives CASSLTGSNYG. The whole CDR3 protein is CASSLTGSNYGYTF.

Comment on this clone: The observed sequence ends 3 residues before the CDR3 terminus, with the missing tail filled in from the germline J gene. The chain is built from TRBV6-1 and TRBJ2-1, with 7 bases aligning to TRBD1. The CDR3 contains 16 residues. V shed 4 bases, J shed 4 bases, and the junction held 10 bases outside the gene matches. CDR1 and CDR2 from the germline V gene are MNHNS and SASEGT. CDR3 DNA, as far as it was read: TGTGCCAGCAGTGCACTCACGAGGACAGGTTACAATGAG. Residues: CASSALTRTGYNE. The full CDR3 sequence reads CASSALTRTGYNEQFF.